This T cell receptor (beta chain) comes out of a study of shared T cell receptors in the human thymus. Generated by immunoSEQ multiplex PCR, the TCRdb table keeps only in-frame clones and is missing some. The data hold roughly 560,000 clones, with 75% to 80% observed a single time. These data were also reused for a study on human thymus T cells. That source reports: The donor group consisted of healthy Finnish infants who were having corrective surgery for congenital heart defects. Resections from corrective heart surgery supplied the thymus tissue. Repertoires sampled from thymus and blood appeared biased in V and J gene usage. A high degree of thymic repertoire overlap among unrelated individuals was reported in related research.

This receptor was taken from a boy under two years old with a congenital heart defect. Sequencing used thymocytes.

The CDR3 reads CASSDSVGGEQYF. In nucleotides, the CDR3 is TGTGCCAGCAGTGACTCGGTAGGAGGGGAGCAGTACTTC. This chain joins TRBV6-4 and TRBJ2-7; a possible D gene is TRBD2 (6 bases). The CDR3 contains 13 residues. CDR1 and CDR2 (germline): MRHNA, SNTAGT. V was cut by 0 bases and J by 7 bases, with 10 bases left in between.